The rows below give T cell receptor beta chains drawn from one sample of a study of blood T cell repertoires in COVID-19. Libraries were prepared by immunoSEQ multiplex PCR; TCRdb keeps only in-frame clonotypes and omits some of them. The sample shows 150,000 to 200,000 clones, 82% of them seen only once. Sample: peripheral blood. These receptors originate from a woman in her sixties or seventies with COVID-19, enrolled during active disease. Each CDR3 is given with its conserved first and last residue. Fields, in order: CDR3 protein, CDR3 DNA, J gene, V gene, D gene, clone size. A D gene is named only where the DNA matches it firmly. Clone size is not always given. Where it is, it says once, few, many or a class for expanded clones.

CDR3 protein: CASSLRLGDNEQFF
CDR3 DNA: TGTGCCAGCAGCTTACGACTAGGGGACAATGAGCAGTTCTTC
J gene: TRBJ2-1
V gene: TRBV7-2
D gene: .
clone size: .

CDR3 protein: CASSHLSNTEAFF
CDR3 DNA: TGTGCCAGCAGCCACCTGTCGAACACTGAAGCTTTCTTT
J gene: TRBJ1-1
V gene: TRBV14
D gene: .
clone size: .

CDR3 protein: CSASGTGGDSNQPQHF
CDR3 DNA: TGCAGTGCTAGTGGGACGGGAGGCGATAGCAATCAGCCCCAGCATTTT
J gene: TRBJ1-5
V gene: TRBV20-1
D gene: .
clone size: .

CDR3 protein: CASSKEETKLAKNIQYF
CDR3 DNA: TGTGCCAGCAGCAAAGAGGAGACGAAGCTAGCCAAAAACATTCAGTACTTC
J gene: TRBJ2-4
V gene: TRBV21-1
D gene: .
clone size: .

CDR3 protein: CASSGQGGHEQFF
CDR3 DNA: TGTGCCAGCAGCGGGCAGGGAGGCCATGAGCAGTTCTTC
J gene: TRBJ2-1
V gene: TRBV7-9
D gene: .
clone size: .

CDR3 protein: CASSSIGLGGMNTEAFF
CDR3 DNA: TGTGCCAGCAGTTCCATCGGCCTAGGGGGCATGAACACTGAAGCTTTCTTT
J gene: TRBJ1-1
V gene: TRBV28
D gene: TRBD1
clone size: .

CDR3 protein: CASSQRGTDVSGNTIYF
CDR3 DNA: TGTGCCAGCTCGCAAAGGGGGACCGATGTCTCTGGAAACACCATATATTTT
J gene: TRBJ1-3
V gene: TRBV18
D gene: .
clone size: .

CDR3 protein: CASRGEGSSPLHF
CDR3 DNA: TGCGCCAGCAGGGGCGAAGGATCATCACCCCTCCACTTT
J gene: TRBJ1-6
V gene: TRBV5-1
D gene: .
clone size: .

CDR3 protein: CASSETSPGSGNTIYF
CDR3 DNA: TGTGCCAGCAGTGAAACGTCTCCAGGGTCTGGAAACACCATATATTTT
J gene: TRBJ1-3
V gene: TRBV2
D gene: .
clone size: few

CDR3 protein: CASSGQVDGGYTF
CDR3 DNA: TGTGCCAGTAGTGGACAGGTCGACGGGGGCTACACCTTC
J gene: TRBJ1-2
V gene: TRBV19
D gene: TRBD1
clone size: once

CDR3 protein: CASSRQPAGRAPYEQYF
CDR3 DNA: TGCGCCAGCAGCCGACAACCAGCGGGGAGGGCCCCCTACGAGCAGTACTTC
J gene: TRBJ2-7
V gene: TRBV5-1
D gene: TRBD2
clone size: .